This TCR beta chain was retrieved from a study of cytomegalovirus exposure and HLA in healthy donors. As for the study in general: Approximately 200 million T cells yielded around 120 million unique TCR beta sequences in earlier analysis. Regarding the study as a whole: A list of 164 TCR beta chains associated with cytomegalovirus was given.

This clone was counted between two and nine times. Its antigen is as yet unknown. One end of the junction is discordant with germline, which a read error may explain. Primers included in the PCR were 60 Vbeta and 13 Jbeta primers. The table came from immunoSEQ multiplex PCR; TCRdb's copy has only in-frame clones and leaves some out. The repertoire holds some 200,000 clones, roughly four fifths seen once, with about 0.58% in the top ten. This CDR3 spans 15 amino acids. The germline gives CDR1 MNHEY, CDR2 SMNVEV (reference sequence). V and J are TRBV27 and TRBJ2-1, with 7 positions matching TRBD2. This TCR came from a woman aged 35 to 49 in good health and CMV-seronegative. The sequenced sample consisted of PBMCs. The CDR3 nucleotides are TGTGCCACCAGTACGGGACTACCTTCCTACAATGAGCAGTTCTTC. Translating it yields CATSTGLPSYNEQFF.